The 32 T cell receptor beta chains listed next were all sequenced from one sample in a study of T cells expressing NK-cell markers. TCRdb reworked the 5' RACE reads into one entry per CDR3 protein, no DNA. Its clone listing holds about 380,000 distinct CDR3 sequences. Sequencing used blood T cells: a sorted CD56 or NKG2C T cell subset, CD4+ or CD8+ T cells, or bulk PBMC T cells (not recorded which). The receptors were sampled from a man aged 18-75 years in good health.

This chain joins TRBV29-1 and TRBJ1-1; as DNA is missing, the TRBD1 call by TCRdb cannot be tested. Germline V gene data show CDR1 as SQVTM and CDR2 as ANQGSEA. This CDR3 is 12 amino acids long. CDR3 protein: CSATGTGNEAFF.

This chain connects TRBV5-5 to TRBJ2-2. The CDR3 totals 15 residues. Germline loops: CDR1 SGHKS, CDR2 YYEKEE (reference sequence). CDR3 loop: CASSLWAGQPGELFF.

The CDR3 loop reads CASSPPPYTGELFF. The genes are TRBV7-2 and TRBJ2-2; lacking DNA, the TRBD1 call made by TCRdb goes unchecked. The CDR3 consists of 14 residues. Germline V lookup: CDR1 SGHTA, CDR2 FQGNSA. The full variable domain, with the rest looked up from reference TRBV7-2 and TRBJ2-2, is GAGVSQSPSNKVTEKGKDVELRCDPISGHTALYWYRQSLGQGLEFLIYFQGNSAPDKSGLPSDRFSAERTGGSVSTLTIQRTQQEDSAVYLCASSPPPYTGELFFGEGSRLTVL.

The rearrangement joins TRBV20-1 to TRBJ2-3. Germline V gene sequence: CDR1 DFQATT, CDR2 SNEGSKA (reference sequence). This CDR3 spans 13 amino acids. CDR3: CSASDRNTDTQYF.

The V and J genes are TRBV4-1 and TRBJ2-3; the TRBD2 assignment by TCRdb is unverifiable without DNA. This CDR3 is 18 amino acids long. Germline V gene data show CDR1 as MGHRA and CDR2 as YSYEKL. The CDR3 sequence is CASSQDRPRPLSTDTQYF.

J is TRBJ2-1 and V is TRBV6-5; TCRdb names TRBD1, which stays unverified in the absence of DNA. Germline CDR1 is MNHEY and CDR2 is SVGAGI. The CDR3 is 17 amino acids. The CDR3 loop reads CASSNFTGRSSYNEQFF.

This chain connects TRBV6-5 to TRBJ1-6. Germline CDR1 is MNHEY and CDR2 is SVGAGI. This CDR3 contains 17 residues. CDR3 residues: CASSTLAGSSYNSPLHF.

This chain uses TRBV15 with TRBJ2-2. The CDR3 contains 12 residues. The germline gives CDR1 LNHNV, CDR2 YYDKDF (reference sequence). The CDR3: CATSRGYGELFF.

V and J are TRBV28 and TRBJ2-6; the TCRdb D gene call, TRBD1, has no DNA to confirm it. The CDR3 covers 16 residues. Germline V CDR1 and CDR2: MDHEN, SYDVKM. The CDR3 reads CASGQGARSGANVLTF.

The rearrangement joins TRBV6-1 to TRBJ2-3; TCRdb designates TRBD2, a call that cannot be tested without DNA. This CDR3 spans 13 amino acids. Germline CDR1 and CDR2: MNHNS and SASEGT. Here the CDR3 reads CASTSLVADTQYF.

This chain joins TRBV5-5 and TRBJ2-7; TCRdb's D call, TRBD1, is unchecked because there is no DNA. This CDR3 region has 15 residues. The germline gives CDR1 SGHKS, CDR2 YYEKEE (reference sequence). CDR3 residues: CASSRPGLGPYEQYF.

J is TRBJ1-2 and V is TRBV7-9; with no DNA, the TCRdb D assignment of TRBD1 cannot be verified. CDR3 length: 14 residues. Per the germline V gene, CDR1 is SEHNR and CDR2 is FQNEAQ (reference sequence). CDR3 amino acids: CASSSGTGGYGYTF.

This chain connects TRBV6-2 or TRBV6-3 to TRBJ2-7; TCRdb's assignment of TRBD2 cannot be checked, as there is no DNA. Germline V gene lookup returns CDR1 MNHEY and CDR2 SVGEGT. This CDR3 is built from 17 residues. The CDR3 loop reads CASSYTSGGVFSYEQYF.

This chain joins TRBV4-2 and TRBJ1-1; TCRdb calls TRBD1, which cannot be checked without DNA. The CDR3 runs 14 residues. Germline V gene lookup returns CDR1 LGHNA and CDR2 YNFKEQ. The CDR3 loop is CASSQGGENTEAFF.

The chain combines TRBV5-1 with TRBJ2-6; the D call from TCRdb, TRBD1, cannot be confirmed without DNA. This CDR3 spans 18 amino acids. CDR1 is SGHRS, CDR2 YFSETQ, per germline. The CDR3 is CASSPKTGNEAGANVLTF.

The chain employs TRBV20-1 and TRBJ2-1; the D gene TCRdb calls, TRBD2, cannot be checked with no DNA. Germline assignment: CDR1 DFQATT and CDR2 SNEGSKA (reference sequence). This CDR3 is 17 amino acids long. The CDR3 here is CSARDSGGALSYNEQFF.

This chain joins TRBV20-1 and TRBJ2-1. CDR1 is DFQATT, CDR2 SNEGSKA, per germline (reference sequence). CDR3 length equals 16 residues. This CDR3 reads CSARPTLAVSYNEQFF.

The CDR3 spells CASSPGTGGGQEQFF. This chain uses TRBV11-2 with TRBJ2-1; TCRdb designates TRBD1, a call that cannot be tested without DNA. This CDR3 is built from 15 residues. The germline CDR1 and CDR2 sequences are SGHAT and FQNNGV. Using reference TRBV11-2 and TRBJ2-1 for the parts outside the CDR3, the full variable domain is EAGVAQSPRYKIIEKRQSVAFWCNPISGHATLYWYQQILGQGPKLLIQFQNNGVVDDSQLPKDRFSAERLKGVDSTLKIQPAKLEDSAVYLCASSPGTGGGQEQFFGPGTRLTVL.

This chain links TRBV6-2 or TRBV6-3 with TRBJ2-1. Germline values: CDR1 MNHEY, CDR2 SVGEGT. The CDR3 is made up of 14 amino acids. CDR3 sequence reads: CASRETSPFHEQFF.

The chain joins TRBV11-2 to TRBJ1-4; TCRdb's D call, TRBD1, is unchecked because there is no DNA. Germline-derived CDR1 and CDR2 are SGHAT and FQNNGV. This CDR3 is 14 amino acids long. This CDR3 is CASSPVGGSGKLFF.

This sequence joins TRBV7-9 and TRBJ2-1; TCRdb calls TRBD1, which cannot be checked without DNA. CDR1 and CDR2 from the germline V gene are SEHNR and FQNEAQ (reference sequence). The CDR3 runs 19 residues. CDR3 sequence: CASSPPRGTGMSSYNEQFF.

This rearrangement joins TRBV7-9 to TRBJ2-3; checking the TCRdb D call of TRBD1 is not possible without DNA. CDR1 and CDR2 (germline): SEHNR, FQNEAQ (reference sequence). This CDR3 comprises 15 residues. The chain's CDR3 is CASSLSGTAGDTQYF.

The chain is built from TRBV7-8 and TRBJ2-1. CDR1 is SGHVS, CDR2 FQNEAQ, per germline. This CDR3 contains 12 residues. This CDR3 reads CASSRENNEQFF.

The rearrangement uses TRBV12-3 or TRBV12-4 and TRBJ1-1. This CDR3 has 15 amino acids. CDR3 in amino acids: CASSLSRVPRLGAFF.

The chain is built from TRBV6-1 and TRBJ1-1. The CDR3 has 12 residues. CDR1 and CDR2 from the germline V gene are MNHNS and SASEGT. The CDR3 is CASRRQDTEAFF.

The CDR3 is CASSFMTTEGSPLHF. The chain is built from TRBV5-1 and TRBJ1-6. Germline V gives CDR1 SGHRS, CDR2 YFSETQ. This CDR3 region has 15 residues.

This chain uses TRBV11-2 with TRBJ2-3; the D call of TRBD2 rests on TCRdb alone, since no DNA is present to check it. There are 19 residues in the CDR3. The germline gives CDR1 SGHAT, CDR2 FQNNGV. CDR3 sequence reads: CASSPGTSGGVSSTDTQYF. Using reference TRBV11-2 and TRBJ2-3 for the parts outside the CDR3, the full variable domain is EAGVAQSPRYKIIEKRQSVAFWCNPISGHATLYWYQQILGQGPKLLIQFQNNGVVDDSQLPKDRFSAERLKGVDSTLKIQPAKLEDSAVYLCASSPGTSGGVSSTDTQYFGPGTRLTVL.

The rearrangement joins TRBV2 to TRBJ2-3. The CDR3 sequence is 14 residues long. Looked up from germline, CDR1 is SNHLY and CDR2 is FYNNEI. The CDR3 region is CASLGRVSTDTQYF.

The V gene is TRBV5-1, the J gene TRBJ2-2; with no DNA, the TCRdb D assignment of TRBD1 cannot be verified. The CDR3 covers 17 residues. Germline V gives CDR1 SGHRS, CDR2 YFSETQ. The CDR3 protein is CASSLAGGQYNTGELFF.

The CDR3 sequence: CASSPPISRGNEQFF. The chain joins TRBV19 to TRBJ2-1; TCRdb gives TRBD2 as the D gene, but with no DNA this cannot be confirmed. CDR1 and CDR2 from the germline V gene are LNHDA and SQIVND (reference sequence). CDR3 length: 15 amino acids.

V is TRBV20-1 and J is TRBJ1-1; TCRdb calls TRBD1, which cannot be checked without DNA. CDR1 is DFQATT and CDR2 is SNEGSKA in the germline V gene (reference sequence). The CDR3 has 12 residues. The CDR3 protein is CRWGPQSTEAFF.

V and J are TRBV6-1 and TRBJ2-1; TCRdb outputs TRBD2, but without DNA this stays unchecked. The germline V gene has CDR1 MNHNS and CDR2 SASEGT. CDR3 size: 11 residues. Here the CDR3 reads CANGGAHEQFF.